This record concerns one T cell receptor (beta chain) sequence. The data stem from a study of human T cells and chemical hapten exposure. On the study more broadly: A 2 cm by 2 cm inner upper arm patch received 2% DPC for sensitization.

Documented time point: patch test 1, 2 weeks after DPC sensitization. Sample treatment: therapeutic diphenylcyclopropenone sensitization with weekly scalp DPC. The CDR3 is 17 residues long. Germline V CDR1 and CDR2: SGHAT, FQNNGV. The germline V and J ends were trimmed by 5 bases and 0 bases, with 18 bases remaining between them. It was the library that attached unique molecular identifiers to individual cDNA molecules. Methods used by the authors: Sequenced samples showed a median of around 96,000 TCRs each, with counts running from around 25,000 to 690,000. TCRdb ran MiXCR on the RACE reads and lists one entry per CDR3 protein. These V and J calls derive from TCRdb rather than the authors' analysis. The sample records some 180,000 distinct CDR3 sequences, approximately 20% being singletons.

The clonotype was recovered from a woman between 45 and 60 years old with alopecia areata. Some clones in this sample may be carry-over from other donors' samples. The chain couples TRBV11-2 to TRBJ2-3; D call uncertain. This material consisted of whole blood, taken in connection with sensitization to the hapten diphenylcyclopropenone (DPC). The CDR3 DNA reads TGTGCCAGCAGCGTACAAGGAATTACTTCTAGCACAGATACGCAGTATTTT. Protein product: CASSVQGITSSTDTQYF.